This T cell receptor (beta chain) originates from a study of CD8+ T cells in alopecia areata (dated by TCRdb to the late 2010s). Some background on the complete study: The treated patients took part in an open-label pilot trial in which moderate-to-severe alopecia areata was treated with oral tofacitinib at 5 to 10 mg twice daily. Tofacitinib was administered for 6 to 18 months, and 6 months of follow-up off drug were then conducted to assess delayed response and recurrence. The SALT score, which quantifies the percentage of affected scalp surface area, was used to measure disease severity in treated patients. The study used high-throughput TCRbeta sequencing to examine T cell clonal expansion in alopecia areata, in both the C3H/HeJ mouse model and human patients. On the human side, TCRbeta sequencing was run on scalp tissue and on sorted CD4+ and CD8+ peripheral blood T cells from healthy controls and from alopecia areata patients with either patchy or totalis/universalis disease. Biopsies were taken from tofacitinib-treated patients at baseline and at 4 and 24 weeks of treatment, and a later scalp biopsy was taken in several of the tofacitinib-treated patients. Clonality in the scalp was compared among normal scalp (n=4), patchy alopecia areata scalp (n=8), and alopecia totalis/universalis scalp (n=8). RNA came from the PAXgene miRNA kit for fixed scalp, the miRNeasy kit for PBMCs, and the RNeasy kit for mouse skin. TCRbeta CDR3 regions were amplified by immunoSEQ multiplex PCR using 35 Vbeta forward and 13 Jbeta reverse primers.

Read against the paper, the sample's time point label means: 20 to 30 weeks on oral tofacitinib. The treatment or condition tag for this specimen amounts to: oral pan-JAK inhibitor, 5-10 mg twice daily. Peripheral blood and lesional scalp punch biopsies were obtained from patients with alopecia areata. After PBMCs were isolated by density centrifugation and stained for CD3, CD4 and CD8, a FACSAria was used to sort CD4+ and CD8+ T cells. Study-level results and caveats: Unlike mouse skin, where gammadelta T cells dominate, normal human skin contains resident alphabeta T cells that get sequenced too, which complicates analysis of the scalp TCR repertoire. The treated cohort was small, with a single nonresponder, so links between baseline CD8+ expansion and response need larger studies. With tofacitinib, both scalp clonality and the number of expanded CD8+ clones among the top 100 scalp clones went down significantly. Compared with normal scalp, lesional scalp had higher clonality and more expanded CD8+ clones, particularly in alopecia totalis/universalis, a pattern that suggests antigenic drive. Many expanded lesional clones persisted in scalp and blood during tofacitinib treatment, which may partly explain relapse after stopping treatment. TCR sequences shared between patients were less clear than in mice, possibly partly because of HLA diversity in the patient population.

A word on this clone: Its antigen remains undetermined. Nothing much larger sits one base from this clone, and base qualities are not available.

Library preparation was by the immunoSEQ multiplex PCR assay. To provide template for TCR sequencing, every sample had RNA extracted and reverse transcribed into cDNA. First-strand cDNA was synthesized with SuperScript III using a 2:1 mix of oligo-dT and random hexamers. A synthetic immune receptor repertoire was used to measure amplification bias, and any remaining bias was corrected computationally. As for the original processing: Raw reads were preprocessed to remove errors, and CDR3 was defined according to IMGT conventions as the region from the conserved cysteine to phenylalanine. Clonality was computed by normalizing Shannon entropy by log2 of the number of productive unique TCRs and subtracting the result from 1. Whether scalp clones were CD4 or CD8 was inferred by matching scalp TCRbeta sequences against CD4 and CD8 repertoires sorted from blood. TCRdb obtained this table from immuneACCESS and retained in-frame rearrangements with V and J assigned. These tables miss some clones; where compared with another copy, unresolved V genes account for less than half of the shortfall, and the remainder is unexplained. V and J calls and clone size are given by that table; D and trimming were obtained from the DNA. For this sample there are around 100,000 clones; 50% to 75% appear just once. The ten most abundant clones make up 10% to 15% of the sample.

The CDR3 runs 15 amino acids, cysteine and phenylalanine included. The DNA shown is the 45-base CDR3, in frame from base 1. Reading the germline V gene gives CDR1 SGDLS and CDR2 YYNGEE. V is cut by 2 bases and J by 4 bases, and the space between the germline ends is 10 bases. The material was CD8+ T cells sorted from blood, obtained at week 24, from a patient treated with tofacitinib. This clonotype originated in a human donor with alopecia areata. This sequence uses TRBV9 and TRBJ2-6; D gene: possibly TRBD1, on 6 matching bases. DNA sequence: TGTGCCAGCAGCGTCTGGGGGCAAGGGGCCAACGTCCTGACTTTC. It is translated as CASSVWGQGANVLTF.